These 2 T cell receptor beta chains came from one sample sequenced in a study of post-analysis software for immune sequencing data. Unique molecular identifiers had been added to the TCR beta cDNA libraries. TCRdb reprocessed the PCR reads with MiXCR, giving one entry per CDR3 protein. There are hundreds of thousands of distinct CDR3 sequences in the sample; more than 30% occur only once, and approximately 7.6% lies in the top ten. Findings and limits, study-wide: Four or five TRBV segments (TRBV5-6, TRBV5-1 and TRBV20-1 among them) occurred more frequently in patients than in controls.

The antigens for these receptors are not known. The sample taken for sequencing was blood. The receptors were gathered from a girl aged 2 to 9 with multiple sclerosis.

This clonotype turned up a few times. The V call is TRBV15, the J call TRBJ2-7; a possible D gene is TRBD2 (5 bases). The CDR3 length is 16 residues. V dropped 1 base and J dropped 0 bases, with 13 bases sitting between them. CDR1 is LNHNV and CDR2 is YYDKDF in the germline V gene (reference sequence). The CDR3, as DNA: TGTGCCACCAGCAGAGCTGAGGGCCCCGTCTCCTACGAGCAGTACTTC. Translated: CATSRAEGPVSYEQYF. Based on the CDR3 plus reference TRBV15 and TRBJ2-7, the full variable domain is DAMVIQNPRYQVTQFGKPVTLSCSQTLNHNVMYWYQQKSSQAPKLLFHYYDKDFNNEADTPDNFQSRRPNTSFCFLDIRSPGLGDTAMYLCATSRAEGPVSYEQYFGPGTRLTVT.

This clonotype came up a few times. CDR3 sequence reads: CASSQGLTADEAFF. The DNA for the CDR3 is TGTGCCAGCAGCCAAGGCCTAACAGCTGATGAAGCTTTCTTT. V and J are TRBV4-2 and TRBJ1-1, with D unclear. The CDR3 has 14 amino acids. Germline loops: CDR1 LGHNA, CDR2 YNFKEQ. Between the trimmed V and J ends, which lost 1 base and 7 bases, there was a span of 13 bases.